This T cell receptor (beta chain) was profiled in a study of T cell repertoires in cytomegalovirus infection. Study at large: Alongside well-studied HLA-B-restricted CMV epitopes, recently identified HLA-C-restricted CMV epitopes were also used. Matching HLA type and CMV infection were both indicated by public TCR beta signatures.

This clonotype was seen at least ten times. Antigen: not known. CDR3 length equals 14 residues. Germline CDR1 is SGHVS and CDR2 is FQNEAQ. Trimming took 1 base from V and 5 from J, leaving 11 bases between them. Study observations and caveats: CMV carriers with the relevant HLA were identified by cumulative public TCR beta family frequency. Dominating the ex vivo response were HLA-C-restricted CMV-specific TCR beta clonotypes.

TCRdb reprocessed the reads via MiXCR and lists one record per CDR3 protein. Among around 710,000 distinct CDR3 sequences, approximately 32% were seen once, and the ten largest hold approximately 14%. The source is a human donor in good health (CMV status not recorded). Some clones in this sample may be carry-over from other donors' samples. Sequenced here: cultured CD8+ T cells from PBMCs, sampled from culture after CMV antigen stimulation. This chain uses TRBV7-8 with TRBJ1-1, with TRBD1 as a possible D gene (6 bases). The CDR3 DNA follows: TGTGCCAGCAGCTTAGTGGGGGCGGGAACTGAAGCTTTCTTT. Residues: CASSLVGAGTEAFF.